This T cell receptor (beta chain) derives from a study of shared clonotypes between healthy human individuals. Authors' data handling: Filtering differed for immunoSEQ, which gave only junction sequences without quality scores. Clones were read by immunoSEQ multiplex PCR, and TCRdb kept only the in-frame ones, dropping some. V, J and clone size are those of that table, while D and trimming were read from the DNA. Counted here are about 450,000 clones, roughly 77% occurring once; the ten biggest clones make up roughly 13%. Trimming pared 9 bases from V and 8 bases from J, leaving 26 bases between. The CDR3 has 15 residues. In germline, CDR1 is SNHLY, CDR2 FYNNEI.

The TCR originated in a woman between 35 and 50 years old in good health. Some clones in this sample may be carry-over from other donors' samples. This sequence joins TRBV2 and TRBJ2-7, with D possibly being TRBD1 or TRBD2 (7 bases each). Specimen: PBMCs. The CDR3 region has the DNA TGTGCCAGTGACCCCAGGGGGAGGGCGGCTTTACAGCAGTACTTC. This encodes CASDPRGRAALQQYF.